In this sample, the clone carrying this TCR beta chain turned up once. Its specificity is not known. This sample was included in a study of blood T cell dynamics during melanoma immunotherapy. The wider study: Metastatic melanoma patients received first-line pembrolizumab or nivolumab plus ipilimumab.

Findings and limits, study-wide: Disease-control patients' PBMC repertoires became either more clonal or more diverse at W3.

The germline CDR1 and CDR2 sequences are GTSNPN and SVGIG (reference sequence). There are 15 residues in the CDR3. V was pared by 1 base and J by 3 bases, with 8 bases of the junction left unmatched. TCRdb's table, derived via immunoSEQ multiplex PCR, lists solely in-frame clones and lacks some. The sample shows under 7,500 clones, 88% of them seen only once. Described time point: pre-treatment baseline. Samples come from before therapy and from week 3 after the first blockade cycle. At 12 weeks after first infusion, RECIST 1.1 defined response for most patients. Sequences were derived from blood, sampled from a patient treated with checkpoint blockade. The receptor's source is a human donor with melanoma. V usage is TRBV30 and J usage is TRBJ2-5; 7 bases line up with TRBD2. CDR3 residues: CAWSELVAGEETQYF. The CDR3 region has the DNA TGTGCCTGGAGTGAGCTTGTGGCGGGGGAAGAGACCCAGTACTTC.